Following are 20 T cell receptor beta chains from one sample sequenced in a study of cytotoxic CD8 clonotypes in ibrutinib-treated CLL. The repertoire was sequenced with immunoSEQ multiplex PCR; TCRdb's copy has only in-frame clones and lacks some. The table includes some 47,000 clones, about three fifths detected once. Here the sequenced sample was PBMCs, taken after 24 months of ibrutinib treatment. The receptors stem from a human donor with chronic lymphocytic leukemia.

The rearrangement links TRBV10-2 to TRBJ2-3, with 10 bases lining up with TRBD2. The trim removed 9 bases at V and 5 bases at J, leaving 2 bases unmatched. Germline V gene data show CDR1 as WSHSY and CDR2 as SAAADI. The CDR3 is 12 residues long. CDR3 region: CASRTSGDTQYF. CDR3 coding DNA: TGCGCCAGTCGGACTAGCGGAGATACGCAGTATTTT.

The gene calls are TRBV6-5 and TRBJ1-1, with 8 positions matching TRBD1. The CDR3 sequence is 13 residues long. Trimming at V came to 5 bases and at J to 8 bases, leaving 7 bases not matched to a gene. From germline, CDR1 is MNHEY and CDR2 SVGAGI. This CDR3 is CASSRRGRMEAFF. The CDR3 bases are TGTGCCAGCAGTCGCAGGGGGCGGATGGAAGCTTTCTTT.

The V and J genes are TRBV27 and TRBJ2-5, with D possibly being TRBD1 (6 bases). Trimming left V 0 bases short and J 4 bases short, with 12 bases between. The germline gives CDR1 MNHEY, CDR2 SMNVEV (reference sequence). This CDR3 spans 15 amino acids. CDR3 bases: TGTGCCAGCAGTTTATCCAGGGGTGTACGAGAGACCCAGTACTTC. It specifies CASSLSRGVRETQYF.

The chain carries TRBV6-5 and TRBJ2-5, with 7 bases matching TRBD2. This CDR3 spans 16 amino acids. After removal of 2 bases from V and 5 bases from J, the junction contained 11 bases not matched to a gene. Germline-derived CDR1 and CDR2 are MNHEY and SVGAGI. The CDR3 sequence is CASSYLSQGGRETQYF. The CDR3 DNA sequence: TGTGCCAGCAGTTACCTTAGTCAGGGAGGGAGGGAGACCCAGTACTTC.

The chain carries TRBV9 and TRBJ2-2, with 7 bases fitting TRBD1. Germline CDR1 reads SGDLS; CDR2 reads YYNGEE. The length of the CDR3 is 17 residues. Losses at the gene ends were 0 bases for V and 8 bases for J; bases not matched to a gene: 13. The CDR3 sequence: CASSVDYRGPSYGELFF. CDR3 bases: TGTGCCAGCAGCGTAGATTACAGGGGCCCCTCTTATGGGGAGCTGTTTTTT.

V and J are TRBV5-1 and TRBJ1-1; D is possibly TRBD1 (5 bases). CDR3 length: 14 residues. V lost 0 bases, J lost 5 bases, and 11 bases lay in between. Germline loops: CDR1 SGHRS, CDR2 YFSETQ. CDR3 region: CASSLAGGMTEAFF. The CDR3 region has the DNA TGCGCCAGCAGCTTGGCCGGGGGGATGACTGAAGCTTTCTTT.

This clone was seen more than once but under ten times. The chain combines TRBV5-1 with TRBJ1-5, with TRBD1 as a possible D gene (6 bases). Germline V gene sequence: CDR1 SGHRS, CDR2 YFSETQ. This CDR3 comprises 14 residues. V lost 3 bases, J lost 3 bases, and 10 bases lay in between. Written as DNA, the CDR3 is TGCGCCAGCAGCTGGGGGACAAACAATCAGCCCCAGCATTTT. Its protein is CASSWGTNNQPQHF.

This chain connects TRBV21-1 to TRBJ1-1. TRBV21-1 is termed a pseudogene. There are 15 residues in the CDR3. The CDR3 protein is CASSKVWYPETEAFF. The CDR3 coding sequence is TGTGCCAGCAGCAAAGTATGGTACCCCGAAACTGAAGCTTTCTTT.

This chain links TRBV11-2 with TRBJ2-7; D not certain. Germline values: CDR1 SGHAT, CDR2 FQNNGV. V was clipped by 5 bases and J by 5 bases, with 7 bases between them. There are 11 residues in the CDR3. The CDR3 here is CASSHGDEQYF. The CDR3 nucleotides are TGTGCCAGCAGCCATGGGGACGAGCAGTACTTC.

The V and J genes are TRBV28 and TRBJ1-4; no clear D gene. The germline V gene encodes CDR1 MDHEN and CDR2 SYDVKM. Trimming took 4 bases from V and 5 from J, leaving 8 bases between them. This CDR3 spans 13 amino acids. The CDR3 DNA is TGTGCCAGCAGTTCAGAGCTCAATGAAAAACTGTTTTTT. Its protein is CASSSELNEKLFF.

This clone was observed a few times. This CDR3 is CASSQDRGVYEQYF. DNA of the CDR3: TGTGCCAGCAGCCAAGATCGTGGAGTCTACGAGCAGTACTTC. This chain links TRBV14 with TRBJ2-7; D unresolved. The V gene lost 0 bases and the J gene lost 3 bases, with 9 bases spanning the gap. CDR3 length: 14 residues. Germline values: CDR1 SGHDN, CDR2 FVKESK.

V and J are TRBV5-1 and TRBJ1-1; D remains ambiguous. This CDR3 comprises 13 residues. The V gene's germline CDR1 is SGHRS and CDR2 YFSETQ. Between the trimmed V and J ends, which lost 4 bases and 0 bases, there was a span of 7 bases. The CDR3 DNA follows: TGCGCCAGCAGCCGAGTCATGAACACTGAAGCTTTCTTT. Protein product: CASSRVMNTEAFF.

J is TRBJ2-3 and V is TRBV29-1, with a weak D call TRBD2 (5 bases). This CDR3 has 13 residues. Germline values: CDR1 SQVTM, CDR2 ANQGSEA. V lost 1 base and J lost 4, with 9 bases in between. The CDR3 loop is CSVEVAGPDTQYF. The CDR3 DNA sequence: TGCAGCGTTGAAGTGGCGGGCCCAGATACGCAGTATTTT.

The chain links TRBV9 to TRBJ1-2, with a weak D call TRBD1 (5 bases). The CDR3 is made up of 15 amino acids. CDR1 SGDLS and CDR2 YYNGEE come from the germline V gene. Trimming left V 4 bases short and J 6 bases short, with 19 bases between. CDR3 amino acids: CASSPQPTDTHGYTF. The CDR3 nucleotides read TGTGCCAGCAGCCCACAGCCTACGGACACGCATGGCTACACCTTC. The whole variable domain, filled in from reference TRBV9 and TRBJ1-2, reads DSGVTQTPKHLITATGQRVTLRCSPRSGDLSVYWYQQSLDQGLQFLIQYYNGEERAKGNILERFSAQQFPDLHSELNLSSLELGDSALYFCASSPQPTDTHGYTFGSGTRLTVV.

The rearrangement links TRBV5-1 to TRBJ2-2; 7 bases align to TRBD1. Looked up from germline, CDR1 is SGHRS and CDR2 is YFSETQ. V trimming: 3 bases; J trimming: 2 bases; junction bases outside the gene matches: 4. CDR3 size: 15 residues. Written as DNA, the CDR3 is TGCGCCAGCAGCTGGCGACAGGGTAACACCGGGGAGCTGTTTTTT. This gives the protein CASSWRQGNTGELFF.

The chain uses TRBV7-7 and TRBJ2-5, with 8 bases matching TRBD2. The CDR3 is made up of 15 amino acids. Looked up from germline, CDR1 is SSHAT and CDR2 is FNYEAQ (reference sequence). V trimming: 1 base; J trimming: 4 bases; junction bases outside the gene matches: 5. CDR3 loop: CASSLDASGGETQYF. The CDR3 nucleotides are TGTGCCAGCAGCTTAGATGCGAGCGGGGGAGAGACCCAGTACTTC. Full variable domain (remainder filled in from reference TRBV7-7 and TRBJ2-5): GAGVSQSPRYKVTKRGQDVTLRCDPISSHATLYWYQQALGQGPEFLTYFNYEAQPDKSGLPSDRFSAERPEGSISTLTIQRTEQRDSAMYRCASSLDASGGETQYFGPGTRLLVL.

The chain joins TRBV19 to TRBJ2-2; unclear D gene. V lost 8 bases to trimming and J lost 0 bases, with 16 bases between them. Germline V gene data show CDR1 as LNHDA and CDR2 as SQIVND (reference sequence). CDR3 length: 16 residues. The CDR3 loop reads CASSLPPSANTGELFF. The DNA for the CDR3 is TGTGCCAGTTCATTACCCCCTTCCGCGAACACCGGGGAGCTGTTTTTT.

The chain's CDR3 is CASSRGTGVSTDTQYF. DNA of the CDR3: TGCGCCAGCAGCCGGGGGACAGGGGTAAGCACAGATACGCAGTATTTT. V usage is TRBV5-1 and J usage is TRBJ2-3, with 10 positions matching TRBD1. The CDR3 is 16 amino acids. CDR1 is SGHRS and CDR2 is YFSETQ in the germline V gene. Trimming removed 4 bases from V and 0 bases from J; junction bases left unmatched: 5.

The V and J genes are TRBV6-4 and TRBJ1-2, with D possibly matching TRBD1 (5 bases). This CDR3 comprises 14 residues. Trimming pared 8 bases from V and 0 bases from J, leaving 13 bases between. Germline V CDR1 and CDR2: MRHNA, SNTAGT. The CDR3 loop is CASLRGNSNYGYTF. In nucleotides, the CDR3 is TGTGCCAGCCTCCGGGGGAATTCTAACTATGGCTACACCTTC.

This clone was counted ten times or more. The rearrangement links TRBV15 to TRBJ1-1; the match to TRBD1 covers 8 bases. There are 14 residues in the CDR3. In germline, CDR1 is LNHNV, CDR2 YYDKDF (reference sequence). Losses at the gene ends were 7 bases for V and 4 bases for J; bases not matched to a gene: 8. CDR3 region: CATTGDRWGTEAFF. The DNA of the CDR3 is TGTGCCACCACCGGGGACAGGTGGGGCACTGAAGCTTTCTTT.